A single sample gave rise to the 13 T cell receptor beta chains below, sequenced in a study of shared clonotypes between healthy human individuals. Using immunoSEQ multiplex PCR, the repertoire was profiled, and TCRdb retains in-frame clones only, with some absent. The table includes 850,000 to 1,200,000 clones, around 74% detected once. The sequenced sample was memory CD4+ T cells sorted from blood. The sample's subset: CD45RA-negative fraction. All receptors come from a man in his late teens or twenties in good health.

DNA for the CDR3: TGTGCCAGTAGTCTCCAGGGAGATACGCAGTATTTT. It encodes CASSLQGDTQYF. J is TRBJ2-3 and V is TRBV19, with D maybe TRBD1 (5 bases). Germline V gives CDR1 LNHDA, CDR2 SQIVND (reference sequence). Trimming removed 5 bases from V and 5 bases from J, with 8 bases in between. The CDR3 is 12 amino acids.

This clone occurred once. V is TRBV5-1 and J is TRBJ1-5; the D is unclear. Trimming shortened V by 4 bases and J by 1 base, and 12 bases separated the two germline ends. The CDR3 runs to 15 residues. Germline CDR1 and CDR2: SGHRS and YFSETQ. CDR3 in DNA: TGCGCCAGCAGCGCAGAAGGGAAGAGCAATCAGCCCCAGCATTTT. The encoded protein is CASSAEGKSNQPQHF. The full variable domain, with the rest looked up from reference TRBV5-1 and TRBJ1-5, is KAGVTQTPRYLIKTRGQQVTLSCSPISGHRSVSWYQQTPGQGLQFLFEYFSETQRNKGNFPGRFSGRQFSNSRSEMNVSTLELGDSALYLCASSAEGKSNQPQHFGDGTRLSIL.

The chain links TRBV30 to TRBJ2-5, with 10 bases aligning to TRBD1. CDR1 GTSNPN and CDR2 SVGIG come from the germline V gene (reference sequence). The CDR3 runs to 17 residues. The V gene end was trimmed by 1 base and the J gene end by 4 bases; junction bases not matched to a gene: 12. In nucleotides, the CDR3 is TGTGCCTGGAGTGGGGGTTGGGGGACAGGGGAAGGAGAGACCCAGTACTTC. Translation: CAWSGGWGTGEGETQYF.

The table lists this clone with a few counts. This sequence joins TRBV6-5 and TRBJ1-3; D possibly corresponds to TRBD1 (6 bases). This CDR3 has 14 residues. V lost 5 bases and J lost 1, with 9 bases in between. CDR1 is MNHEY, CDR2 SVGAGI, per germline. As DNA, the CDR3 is TGTGCCAGCAGTACAGGGAATTCTGGAAACACCATATATTTT. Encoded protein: CASSTGNSGNTIYF.

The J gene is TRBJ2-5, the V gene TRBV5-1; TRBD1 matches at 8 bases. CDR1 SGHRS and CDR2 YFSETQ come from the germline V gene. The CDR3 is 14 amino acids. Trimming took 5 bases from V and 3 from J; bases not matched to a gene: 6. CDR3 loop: CASRGQGPKETQYF. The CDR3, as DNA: TGCGCCAGCAGAGGACAGGGACCGAAAGAGACCCAGTACTTC. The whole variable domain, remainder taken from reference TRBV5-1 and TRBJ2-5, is KAGVTQTPRYLIKTRGQQVTLSCSPISGHRSVSWYQQTPGQGLQFLFEYFSETQRNKGNFPGRFSGRQFSNSRSEMNVSTLELGDSALYLCASRGQGPKETQYFGPGTRLLVL.

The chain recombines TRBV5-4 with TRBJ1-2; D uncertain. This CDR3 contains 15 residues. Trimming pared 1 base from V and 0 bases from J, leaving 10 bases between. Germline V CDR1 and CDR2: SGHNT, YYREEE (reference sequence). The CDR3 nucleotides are TGTGCCAGCAGCTTGAACGGGTTCTCTAACTATGGCTACACCTTC. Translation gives CASSLNGFSNYGYTF.

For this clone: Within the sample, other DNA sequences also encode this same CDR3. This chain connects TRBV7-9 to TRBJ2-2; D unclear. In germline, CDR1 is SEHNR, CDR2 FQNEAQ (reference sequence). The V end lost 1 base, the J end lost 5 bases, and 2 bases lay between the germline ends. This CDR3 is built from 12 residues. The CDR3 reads CASSLGTGELFF. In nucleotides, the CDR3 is TGTGCCAGCAGCTTAGGAACCGGGGAGCTGTTTTTT.

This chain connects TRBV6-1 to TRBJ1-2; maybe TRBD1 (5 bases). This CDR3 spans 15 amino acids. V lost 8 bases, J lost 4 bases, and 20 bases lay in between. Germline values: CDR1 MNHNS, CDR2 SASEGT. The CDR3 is CASEGGRAGGYGYTF. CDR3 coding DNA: TGTGCCAGCGAAGGTGGCAGGGCCGGGGGCTATGGCTACACCTTC.

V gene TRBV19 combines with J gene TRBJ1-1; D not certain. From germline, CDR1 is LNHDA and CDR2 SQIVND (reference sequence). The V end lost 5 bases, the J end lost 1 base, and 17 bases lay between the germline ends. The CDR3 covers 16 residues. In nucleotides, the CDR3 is TGTGCCAGTAGTTCGATTTTTGGACGGCGGAACACTGAAGCTTTCTTT. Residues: CASSSIFGRRNTEAFF. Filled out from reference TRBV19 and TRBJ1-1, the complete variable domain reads DGGITQSPKYLFRKEGQNVTLSCEQNLNHDAMYWYRQDPGQGLRLIYYSQIVNDFQKGDIAEGYSVSREKKESFPLTVTSAQKNPTAFYLCASSSIFGRRNTEAFFGQGTRLTVV.

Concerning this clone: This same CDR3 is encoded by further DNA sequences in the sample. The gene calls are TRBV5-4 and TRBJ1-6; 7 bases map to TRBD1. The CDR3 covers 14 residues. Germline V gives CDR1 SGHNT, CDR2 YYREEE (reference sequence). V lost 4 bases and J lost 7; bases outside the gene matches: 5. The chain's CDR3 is CASSRQGGNSPLHF. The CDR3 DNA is TGTGCCAGCAGCCGACAGGGAGGCAATTCACCCCTCCACTTT.

Here the CDR3 DNA reads TGTGCCAGCAGCCCGGCCCCTGGAAACACCATATATTTT. Its protein is CASSPAPGNTIYF. The V gene is TRBV7-6, the J gene TRBJ1-3; D remains unclear. V was trimmed by 5 bases and J by 2 bases, leaving 7 bases between them. The germline CDR1 and CDR2 sequences are SGHVS and FNYEAQ. The CDR3 is 13 amino acids.

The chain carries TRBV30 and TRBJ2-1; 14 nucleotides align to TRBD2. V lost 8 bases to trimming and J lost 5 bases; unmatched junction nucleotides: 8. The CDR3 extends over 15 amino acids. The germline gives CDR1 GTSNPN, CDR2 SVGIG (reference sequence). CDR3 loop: CARNRGLAGDNEQFF. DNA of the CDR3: TGTGCCAGAAACCGGGGACTAGCGGGGGACAATGAGCAGTTCTTC.

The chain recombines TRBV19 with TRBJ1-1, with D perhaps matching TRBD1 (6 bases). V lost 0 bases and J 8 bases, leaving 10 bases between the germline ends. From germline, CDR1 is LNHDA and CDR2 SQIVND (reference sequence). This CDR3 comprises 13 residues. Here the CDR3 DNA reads TGTGCCAGTAGTATAGATCTCCAGGGGGAAGCTTTCTTT. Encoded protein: CASSIDLQGEAFF.